This TCR beta chain was captured by sequencing in a study of T-cell reconstitution after alpha-beta-depleted transplantation in children. Points from the study as a whole: Surviving recipient T cells and thymic progenitors underlay high day-60 TCRbeta diversity in some patients. After one year, T-cell counts and TCRbeta diversity mostly came from new T cells. About two months after transplant, alpha-beta T cells reportedly came from several hundred expanded graft clones.

This clonotype showed up just a few times. Antigen specificity is unknown. Trimming stripped 1 base from V and 0 bases from J, with 14 bases between. CDR1 SGHRS and CDR2 YFSETQ come from the germline V gene. The CDR3 consists of 17 residues. A library of TCRbeta sequences, prepared with unique molecular identifiers, was generated. TCRdb re-called the PCR reads with MiXCR, one entry per CDR3 protein. The sample records about 600,000 distinct CDR3 sequences, 10% to 15% being singletons. The gene calls are TRBV5-1 and TRBJ1-3, with a weak D call TRBD1 (6 bases). The TCR was taken from a male patient under 18 who had a stem cell transplant for acute myeloid leukemia, so the T cells may come from the graft donor. The sequencing here drew on PBMCs, mostly from graft donor cells, taken 360 days after TCRalphabeta/CD19-depleted stem cell transplant. In nucleotides, the CDR3 is TGCGCCAGCAGCTTGATTGGGGGACATAGCTCTGGAAACACCATATATTTT. Protein product: CASSLIGGHSSGNTIYF.